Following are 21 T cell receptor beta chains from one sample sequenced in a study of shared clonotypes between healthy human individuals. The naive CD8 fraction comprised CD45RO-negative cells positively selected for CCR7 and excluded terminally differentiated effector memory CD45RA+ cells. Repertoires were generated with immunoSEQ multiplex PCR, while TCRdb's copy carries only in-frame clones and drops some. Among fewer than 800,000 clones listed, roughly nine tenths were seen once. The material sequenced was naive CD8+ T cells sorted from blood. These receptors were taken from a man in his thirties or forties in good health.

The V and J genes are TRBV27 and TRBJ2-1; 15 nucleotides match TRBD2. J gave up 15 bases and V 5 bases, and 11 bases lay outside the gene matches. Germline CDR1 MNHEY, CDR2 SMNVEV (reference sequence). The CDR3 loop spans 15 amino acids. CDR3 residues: CASSPRRTSGRARFF. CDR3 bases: TGTGCCAGCAGTCCCCGAAGGACTAGCGGGAGGGCCAGGTTCTTC.

In DNA, the CDR3 is TGTGCCAGCAGTTCCCTCCTAACCCGGGAGGGCCGGTACGAGCAGTACTTC. It specifies CASSSLLTREGRYEQYF. This chain uses TRBV28 with TRBJ2-7, with TRBD2 matching 8 bases. CDR1 and CDR2 (germline): MDHEN, SYDVKM. The junction had 15 bases not matched to a gene; V was cut back by 4 bases and J by 4 bases. The CDR3 is made up of 17 amino acids.

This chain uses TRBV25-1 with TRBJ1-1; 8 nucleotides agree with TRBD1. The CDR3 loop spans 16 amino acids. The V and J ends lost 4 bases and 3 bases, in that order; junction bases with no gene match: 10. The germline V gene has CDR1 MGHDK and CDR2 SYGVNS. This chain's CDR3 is CASSVGQGRGYTEAFF. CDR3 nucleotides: TGTGCCAGCAGTGTCGGACAGGGCAGGGGGTACACTGAAGCTTTCTTT.

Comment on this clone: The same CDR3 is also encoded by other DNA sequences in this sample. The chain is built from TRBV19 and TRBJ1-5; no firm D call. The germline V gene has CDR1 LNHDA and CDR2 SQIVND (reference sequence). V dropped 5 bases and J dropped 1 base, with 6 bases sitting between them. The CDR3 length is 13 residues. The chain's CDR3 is CASSPISNQPQHF. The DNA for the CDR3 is TGTGCCAGTAGTCCGATAAGCAATCAGCCCCAGCATTTT. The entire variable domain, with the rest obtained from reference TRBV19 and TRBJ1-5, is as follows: DGGITQSPKYLFRKEGQNVTLSCEQNLNHDAMYWYRQDPGQGLRLIYYSQIVNDFQKGDIAEGYSVSREKKESFPLTVTSAQKNPTAFYLCASSPISNQPQHFGDGTRLSIL.

CDR3 in DNA: TGCGCCAGCAGCCAAGGCCTAGCGGGAATGGGCCAAGAGACCCAGTACTTC. This gives the protein CASSQGLAGMGQETQYF. The chain links TRBV4-1 to TRBJ2-5, with 9 bases identical to TRBD2. Germline V gene lookup returns CDR1 MGHRA and CDR2 YSYEKL. V lost 1 base to trimming and J lost 1 base; unmatched junction nucleotides: 7. This CDR3 has 17 amino acids.

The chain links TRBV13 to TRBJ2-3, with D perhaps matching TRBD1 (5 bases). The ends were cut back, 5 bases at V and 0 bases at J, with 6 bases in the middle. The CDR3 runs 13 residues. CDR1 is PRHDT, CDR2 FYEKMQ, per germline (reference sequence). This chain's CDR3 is CASSTGSTDTQYF. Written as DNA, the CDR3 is TGTGCCAGCAGCACAGGTAGCACAGATACGCAGTATTTT.

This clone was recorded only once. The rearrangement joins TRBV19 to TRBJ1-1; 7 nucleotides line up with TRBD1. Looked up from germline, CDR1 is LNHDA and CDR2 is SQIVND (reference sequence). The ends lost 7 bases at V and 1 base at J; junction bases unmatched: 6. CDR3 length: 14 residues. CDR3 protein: CASTLQGGNTEAFF. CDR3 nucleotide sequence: TGTGCCAGTACCCTTCAGGGGGGGAACACTGAAGCTTTCTTT.

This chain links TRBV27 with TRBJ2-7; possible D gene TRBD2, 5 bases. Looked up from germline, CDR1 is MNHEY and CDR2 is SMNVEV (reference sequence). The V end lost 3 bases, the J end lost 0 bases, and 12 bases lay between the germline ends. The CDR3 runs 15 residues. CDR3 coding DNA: TGTGCCAGCAGTTTTCAGTGGGGAGCCTCCTACGAGCAGTACTTC. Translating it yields CASSFQWGASYEQYF.

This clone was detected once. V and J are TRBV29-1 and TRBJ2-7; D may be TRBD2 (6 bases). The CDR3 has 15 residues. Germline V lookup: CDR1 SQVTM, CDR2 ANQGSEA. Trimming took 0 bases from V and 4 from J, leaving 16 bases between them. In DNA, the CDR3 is TGCAGCGTTGAAGAAACGGGACTGGAGAGTTACGAGCAGTACTTC. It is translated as CSVEETGLESYEQYF.

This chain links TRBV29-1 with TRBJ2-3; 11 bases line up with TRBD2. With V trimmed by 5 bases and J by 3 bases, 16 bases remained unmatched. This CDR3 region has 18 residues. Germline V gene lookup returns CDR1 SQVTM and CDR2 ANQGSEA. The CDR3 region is CSVLTPLAGARRTDTQYF. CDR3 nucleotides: TGCAGCGTTCTTACCCCACTAGCGGGAGCCAGAAGGACAGATACGCAGTATTTT.

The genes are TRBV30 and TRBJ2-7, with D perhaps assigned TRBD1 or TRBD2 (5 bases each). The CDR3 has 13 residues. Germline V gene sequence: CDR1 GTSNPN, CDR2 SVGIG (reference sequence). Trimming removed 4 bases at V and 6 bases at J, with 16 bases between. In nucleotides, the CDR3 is TGTGCCTGGACATTTACGGGGCCTGGCGAGCAGTACTTC. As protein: CAWTFTGPGEQYF.

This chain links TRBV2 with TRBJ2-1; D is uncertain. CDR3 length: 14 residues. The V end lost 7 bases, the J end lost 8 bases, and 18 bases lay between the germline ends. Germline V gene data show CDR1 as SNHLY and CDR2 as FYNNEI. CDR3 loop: CASTMVLSGDEQFF. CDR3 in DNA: TGTGCCAGCACGATGGTTTTGTCAGGCGATGAGCAGTTCTTC. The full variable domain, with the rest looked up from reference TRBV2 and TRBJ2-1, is EPEVTQTPSHQVTQMGQEVILRCVPISNHLYFYWYRQILGQKVEFLVSFYNNEISEKSEIFDDQFSVERPDGSNFTLKIRSTKLEDSAMYFCASTMVLSGDEQFFGPGTRLTVL.

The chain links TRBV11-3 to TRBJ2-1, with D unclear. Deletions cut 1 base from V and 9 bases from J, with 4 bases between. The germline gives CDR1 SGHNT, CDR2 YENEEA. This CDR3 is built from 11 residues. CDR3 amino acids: CASSLGGEQFF. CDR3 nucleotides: TGTGCCAGCAGCTTAGGAGGTGAGCAGTTCTTC.

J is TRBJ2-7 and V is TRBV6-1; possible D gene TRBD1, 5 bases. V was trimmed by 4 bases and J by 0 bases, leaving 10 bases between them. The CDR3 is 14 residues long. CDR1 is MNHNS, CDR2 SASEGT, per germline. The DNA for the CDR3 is TGTGCCAGCAGTGCCAGACAGAACTCCTACGAGCAGTACTTC. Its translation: CASSARQNSYEQYF.

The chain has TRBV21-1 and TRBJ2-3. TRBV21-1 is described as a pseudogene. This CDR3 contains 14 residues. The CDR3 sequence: CASSRGIGTDTQYF. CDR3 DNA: TGTGCCAGCAGCCGTGGAATAGGGACAGATACGCAGTATTTT.

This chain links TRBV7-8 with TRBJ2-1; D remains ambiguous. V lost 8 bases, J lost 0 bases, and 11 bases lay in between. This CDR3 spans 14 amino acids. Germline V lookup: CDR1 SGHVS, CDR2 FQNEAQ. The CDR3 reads CASGVLSSYNEQFF. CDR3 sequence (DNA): TGTGCCAGCGGCGTACTGAGCTCCTACAATGAGCAGTTCTTC.

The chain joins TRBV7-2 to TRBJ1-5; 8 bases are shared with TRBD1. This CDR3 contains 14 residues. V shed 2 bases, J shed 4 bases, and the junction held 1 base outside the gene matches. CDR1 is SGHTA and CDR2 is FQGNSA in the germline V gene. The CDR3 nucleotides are TGTGCCAGCAGCTTAACAGGGGGTAATCAGCCCCAGCATTTT. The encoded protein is CASSLTGGNQPQHF.

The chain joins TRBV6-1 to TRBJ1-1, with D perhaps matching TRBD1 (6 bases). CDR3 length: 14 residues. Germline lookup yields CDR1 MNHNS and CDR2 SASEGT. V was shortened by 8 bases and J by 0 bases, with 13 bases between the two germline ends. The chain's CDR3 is CASPDRPMNTEAFF. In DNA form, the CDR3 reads TGTGCCAGCCCCGACAGGCCGATGAACACTGAAGCTTTCTTT.

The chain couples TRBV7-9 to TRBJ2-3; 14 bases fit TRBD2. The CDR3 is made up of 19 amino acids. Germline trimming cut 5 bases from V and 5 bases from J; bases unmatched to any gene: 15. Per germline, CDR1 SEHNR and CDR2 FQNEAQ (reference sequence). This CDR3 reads CASSTKRGTSGRPGDTQYF. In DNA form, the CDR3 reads TGTGCCAGCAGCACCAAGCGTGGGACTAGCGGGAGACCCGGAGATACGCAGTATTTT.

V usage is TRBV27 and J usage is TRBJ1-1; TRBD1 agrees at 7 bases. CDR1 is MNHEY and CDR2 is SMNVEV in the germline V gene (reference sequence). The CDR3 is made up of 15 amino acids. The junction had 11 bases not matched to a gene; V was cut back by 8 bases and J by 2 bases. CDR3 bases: TGTGCCAGCCAAGGACAGGCCGGGGTTAACACTGAAGCTTTCTTT. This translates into CASQGQAGVNTEAFF.

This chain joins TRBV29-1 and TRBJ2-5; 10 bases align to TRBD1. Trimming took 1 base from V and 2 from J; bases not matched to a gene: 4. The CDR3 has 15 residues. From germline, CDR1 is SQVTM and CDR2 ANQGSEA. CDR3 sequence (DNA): TGCAGCGTTGAAGTCCCGGGACAGGGGCAAGAGACCCAGTACTTC. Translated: CSVEVPGQGQETQYF. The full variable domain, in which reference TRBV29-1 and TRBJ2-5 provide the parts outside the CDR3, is SAVISQKPSRDICQRGTSLTIQCQVDSQVTMMFWYRQQPGQSLTLIATANQGSEATYESGFVIDKFPISRPNLTFSTLTVSNMSPEDSSIYLCSVEVPGQGQETQYFGPGTRLLVL.